This T cell receptor beta chain was sequenced in a study of cytomegalovirus exposure and HLA in healthy donors. Overall study: HLA-typed donors were the source of approximately 80 million unique TCRs, which an early data release held. The study's findings and limits: Later analysis associated a missense DCLRE1C variant with TCR beta V- and J-gene trimming.

As to this clone: Its antigen is as yet unknown.

The length of the CDR3 is 14 residues. Trimming removed 5 bases from V and 1 base from J, with 11 bases in between. The germline V gene encodes CDR1 MDHEN and CDR2 SYDVKM. Primers for the PCR totalled 60 Vbeta and 13 Jbeta. As handled by the study authors: Approximately 78 million unique TCR beta chains, around 10 million of them shared, were counted by a later analysis. Some clones are missing from TCRdb's copy, which holds only in-frame ones; the method was immunoSEQ multiplex PCR. V and J calls and clone size follow that table, whereas D and trimming were derived from the DNA. Of 80,000 to 90,000 clones in the sample, approximately 80% were seen once.

The chain uses TRBV28 and TRBJ1-1; D perhaps matches TRBD1 (5 bases). This clonotype was sampled from a man aged 30 to 39 in good health and CMV-seronegative. The sample was PBMCs. In DNA form, the CDR3 reads TGTGCCAGCAGTCCCCCAGGGCAGAACACTGAAGCTTTCTTT. Residues: CASSPPGQNTEAFF.